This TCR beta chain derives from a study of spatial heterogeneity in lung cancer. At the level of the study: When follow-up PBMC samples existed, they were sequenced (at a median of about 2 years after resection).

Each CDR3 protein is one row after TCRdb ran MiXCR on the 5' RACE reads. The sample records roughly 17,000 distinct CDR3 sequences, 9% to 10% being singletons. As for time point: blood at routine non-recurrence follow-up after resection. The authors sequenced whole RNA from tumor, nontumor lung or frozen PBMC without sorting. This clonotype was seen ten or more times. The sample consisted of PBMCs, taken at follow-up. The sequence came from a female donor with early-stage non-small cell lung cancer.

The CDR3: CASSTPGHLGELFF. The CDR3 DNA follows: TGTGCCAGCAGTACCCCGGGTCACCTCGGGGAGCTGTTTTTT. The chain carries TRBV28 and TRBJ2-2, with D uncertain. V dropped 5 bases and J dropped 7 bases, with 14 bases sitting between them. The CDR3 totals 14 residues. Germline loops: CDR1 MDHEN, CDR2 SYDVKM.